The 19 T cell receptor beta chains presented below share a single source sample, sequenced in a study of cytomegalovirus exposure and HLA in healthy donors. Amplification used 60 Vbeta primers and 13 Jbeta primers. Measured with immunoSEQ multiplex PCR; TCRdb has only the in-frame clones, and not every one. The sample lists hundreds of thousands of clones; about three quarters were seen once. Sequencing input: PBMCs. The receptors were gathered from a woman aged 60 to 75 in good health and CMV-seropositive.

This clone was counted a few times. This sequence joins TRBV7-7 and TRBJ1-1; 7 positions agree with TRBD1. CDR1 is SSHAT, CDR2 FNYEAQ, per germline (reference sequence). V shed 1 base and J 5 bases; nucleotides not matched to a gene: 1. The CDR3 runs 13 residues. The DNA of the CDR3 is TGTGCCAGCAGCTTAGACAGGGGTACTGAAGCTTTCTTT. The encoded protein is CASSLDRGTEAFF. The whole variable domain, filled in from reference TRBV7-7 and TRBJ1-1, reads GAGVSQSPRYKVTKRGQDVTLRCDPISSHATLYWYQQALGQGPEFLTYFNYEAQPDKSGLPSDRFSAERPEGSISTLTIQRTEQRDSAMYRCASSLDRGTEAFFGQGTRLTVV.

The CDR3 coding sequence is TGTGCCTGGAGTGTAGATAGGGGAGGTGGCTACACCTTC. It specifies CAWSVDRGGGYTF. This chain links TRBV30 with TRBJ1-2, with TRBD1 as a possible D gene (5 bases). Per germline, CDR1 GTSNPN and CDR2 SVGIG (reference sequence). The CDR3 totals 13 residues. Trimming shortened V by 0 bases and J by 7 bases, and 12 bases separated the two germline ends.

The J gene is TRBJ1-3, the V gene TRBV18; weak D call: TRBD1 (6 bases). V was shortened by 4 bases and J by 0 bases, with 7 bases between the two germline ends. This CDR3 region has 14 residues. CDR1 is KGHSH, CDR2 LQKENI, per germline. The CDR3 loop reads CASSRTDSGNTIYF. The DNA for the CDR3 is TGTGCCAGCTCACGGACAGACTCTGGAAACACCATATATTTT.

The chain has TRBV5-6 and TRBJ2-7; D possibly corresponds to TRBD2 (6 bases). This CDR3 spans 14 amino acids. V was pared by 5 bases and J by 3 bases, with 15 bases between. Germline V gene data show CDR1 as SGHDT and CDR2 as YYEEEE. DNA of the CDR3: TGTGCCAGCAGGACTTCGGGGGATCTCTACGAGCAGTACTTC. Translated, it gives CASRTSGDLYEQYF.

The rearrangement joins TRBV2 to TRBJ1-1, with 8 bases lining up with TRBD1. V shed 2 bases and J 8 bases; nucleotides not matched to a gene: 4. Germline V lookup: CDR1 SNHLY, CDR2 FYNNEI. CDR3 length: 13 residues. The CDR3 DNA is TGTGCCAGCAGTGAAATCCGGACAGGGGAAGCTTTCTTT. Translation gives CASSEIRTGEAFF.

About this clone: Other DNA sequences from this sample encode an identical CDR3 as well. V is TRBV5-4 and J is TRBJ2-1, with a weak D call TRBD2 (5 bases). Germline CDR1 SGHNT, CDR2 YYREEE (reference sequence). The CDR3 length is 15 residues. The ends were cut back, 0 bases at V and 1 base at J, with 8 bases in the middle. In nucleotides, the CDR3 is TGTGCCAGCAGCTTGGATCGGGGTTCCTACAATGAGCAGTTCTTC. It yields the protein CASSLDRGSYNEQFF.

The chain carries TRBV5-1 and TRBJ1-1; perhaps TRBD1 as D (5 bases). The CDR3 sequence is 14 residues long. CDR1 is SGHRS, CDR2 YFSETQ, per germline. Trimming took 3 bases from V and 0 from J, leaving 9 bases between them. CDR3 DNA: TGCGCCAGCAGCTGGAGACAGATGAACACTGAAGCTTTCTTT. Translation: CASSWRQMNTEAFF.

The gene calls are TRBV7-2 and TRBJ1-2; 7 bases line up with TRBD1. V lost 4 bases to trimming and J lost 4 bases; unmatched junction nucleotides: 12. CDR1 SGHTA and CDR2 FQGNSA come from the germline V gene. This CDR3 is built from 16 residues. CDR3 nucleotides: TGTGCCAGCAGCTCGGCTACAGGGGCCTTTGGCTATGGCTACACCTTC. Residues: CASSSATGAFGYGYTF. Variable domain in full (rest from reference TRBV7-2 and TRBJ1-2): GAGVSQSPSNKVTEKGKDVELRCDPISGHTALYWYRQSLGQGLEFLIYFQGNSAPDKSGLPSDRFSAERTGGSVSTLTIQRTQQEDSAVYLCASSSATGAFGYGYTFGSGTRLTVV.

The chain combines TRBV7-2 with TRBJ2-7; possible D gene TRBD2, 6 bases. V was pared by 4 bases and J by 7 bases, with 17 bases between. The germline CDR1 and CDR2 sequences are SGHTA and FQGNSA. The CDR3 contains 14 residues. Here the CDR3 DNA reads TGTGCCAGCAGCTCACAAGGTTCCGCGGGAGAGCAGTACTTC. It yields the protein CASSSQGSAGEQYF.

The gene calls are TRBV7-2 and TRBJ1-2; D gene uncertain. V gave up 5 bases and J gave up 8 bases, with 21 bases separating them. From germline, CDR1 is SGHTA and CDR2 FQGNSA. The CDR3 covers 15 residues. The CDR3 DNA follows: TGTGCCAGCAGCCAAGCATGGGAGGAAGGGAGCGGCTACACCTTC. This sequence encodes CASSQAWEEGSGYTF.

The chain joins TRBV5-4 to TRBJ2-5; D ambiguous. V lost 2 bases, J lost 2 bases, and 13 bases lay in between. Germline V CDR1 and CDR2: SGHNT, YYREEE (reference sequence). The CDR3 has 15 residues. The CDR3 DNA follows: TGTGCCAGCAGCTTATCGTCAGGCAGGCAAGAGACCCAGTACTTC. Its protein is CASSLSSGRQETQYF.

The CDR3 here is CASSLADRVHGYTF. The CDR3 DNA follows: TGCGCCAGCAGCTTGGCGGACAGGGTTCATGGCTACACCTTC. The chain has TRBV5-1 and TRBJ1-2, with TRBD1 matching over 8 bases. Trimming took 0 bases from V and 6 from J; bases not matched to a gene: 4. From germline, CDR1 is SGHRS and CDR2 YFSETQ. The CDR3 loop spans 14 amino acids.

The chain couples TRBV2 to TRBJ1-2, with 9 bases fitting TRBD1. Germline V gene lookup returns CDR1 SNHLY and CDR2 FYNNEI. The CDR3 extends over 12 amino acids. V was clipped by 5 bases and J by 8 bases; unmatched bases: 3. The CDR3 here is CASSTGTGGYTF. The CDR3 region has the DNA TGTGCCAGCAGTACCGGGACAGGGGGCTACACCTTC. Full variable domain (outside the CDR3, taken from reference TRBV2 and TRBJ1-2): EPEVTQTPSHQVTQMGQEVILRCVPISNHLYFYWYRQILGQKVEFLVSFYNNEISEKSEIFDDQFSVERPDGSNFTLKIRSTKLEDSAMYFCASSTGTGGYTFGSGTRLTVV.

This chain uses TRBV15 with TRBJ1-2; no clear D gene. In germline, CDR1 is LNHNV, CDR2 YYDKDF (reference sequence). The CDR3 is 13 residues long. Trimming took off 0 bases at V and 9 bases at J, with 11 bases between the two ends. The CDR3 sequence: CATSRDKGGSYTF. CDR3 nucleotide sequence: TGTGCCACCAGCAGAGATAAGGGAGGGAGCTACACCTTC. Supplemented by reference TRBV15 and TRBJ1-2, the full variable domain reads DAMVIQNPRYQVTQFGKPVTLSCSQTLNHNVMYWYQQKSSQAPKLLFHYYDKDFNNEADTPDNFQSRRPNTSFCFLDIRSPGLGDTAMYLCATSRDKGGSYTFGSGTRLTVV.

CDR3 sequence (DNA): TGTGCCAGCAGCTCCTCCCACAGCTCCTACAATGAGCAGTTCTTC. This translates into CASSSSHSSYNEQFF. The chain uses TRBV11-3 and TRBJ2-1; D ambiguous. From germline, CDR1 is SGHNT and CDR2 YENEEA. The CDR3 is 15 amino acids. V gave up 4 bases and J gave up 0 bases, with 10 bases separating them.

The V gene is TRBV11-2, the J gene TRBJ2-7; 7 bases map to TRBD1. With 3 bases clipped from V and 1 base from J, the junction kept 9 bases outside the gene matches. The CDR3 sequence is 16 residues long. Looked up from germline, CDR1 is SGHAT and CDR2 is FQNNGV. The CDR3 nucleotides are TGTGCCAGCAGCTTTAGGGGGCGGGCGGGTTCCTACGAGCAGTACTTC. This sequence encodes CASSFRGRAGSYEQYF.

CDR3 protein: CASSRRVPSGNTIYF. The CDR3 DNA sequence: TGTGCCAGCAGCAGGCGGGTACCGTCTGGAAACACCATATATTTT. The gene calls are TRBV25-1 and TRBJ1-3; D uncertain. The CDR3 has 15 residues. Trimming took 6 bases from V and 1 from J, leaving 13 bases between them. Germline V gene sequence: CDR1 MGHDK, CDR2 SYGVNS. The variable domain in full, completed from reference TRBV25-1 and TRBJ1-3, reads EADIYQTPRYLVIGTGKKITLECSQTMGHDKMYWYQQDPGMELHLIHYSYGVNSTEKGDLSSESTVSRIRTEHFPLTLESARPSHTSQYLCASSRRVPSGNTIYFGEGSWLTVV.

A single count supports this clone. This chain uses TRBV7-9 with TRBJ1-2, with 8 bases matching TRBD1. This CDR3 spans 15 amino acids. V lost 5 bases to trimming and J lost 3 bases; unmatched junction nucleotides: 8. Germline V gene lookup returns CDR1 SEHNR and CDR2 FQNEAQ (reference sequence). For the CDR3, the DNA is TGTGCCAGCAGCCTCCAACTGACAGGGGACTATGGCTACACCTTC. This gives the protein CASSLQLTGDYGYTF. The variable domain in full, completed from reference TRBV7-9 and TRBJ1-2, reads DTGVSQNPRHKITKRGQNVTFRCDPISEHNRLYWYRQTLGQGPEFLTYFQNEAQLEKSRLLSDRFSAERPKGSFSTLEIQRTEQGDSAMYLCASSLQLTGDYGYTFGSGTRLTVV.

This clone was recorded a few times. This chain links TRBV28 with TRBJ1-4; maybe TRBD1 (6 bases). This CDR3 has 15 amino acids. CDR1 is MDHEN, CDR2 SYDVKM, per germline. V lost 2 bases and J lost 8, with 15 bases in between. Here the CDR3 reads CASSLRGAGTEKLFF. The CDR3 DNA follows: TGTGCCAGCAGTTTACGGGGGGCAGGGACGGAAAAACTGTTTTTT.